Below are 9 T cell receptor beta chains sequenced from a single sample in a study of human T cells and chemical hapten exposure. Specified time point: patch test 2, 6 weeks after DPC sensitization. Documented treatment: therapeutic diphenylcyclopropenone sensitization with weekly scalp DPC. TCRdb used MiXCR to reprocess the RACE reads, holding one entry per CDR3 protein. The repertoire consists of about 73,000 distinct CDR3 sequences, with approximately 9% occurring once and the leading ten covering roughly 3%. The material sequenced was whole blood, taken in connection with sensitization to the hapten diphenylcyclopropenone (DPC). Source of these receptors: a woman aged 45-65 years with alopecia areata. Some clones in this sample may be carry-over from other donors' samples.

In this sample, this clonotype turned up many times. V and J are TRBV29-1 and TRBJ1-2, with a possible D match to TRBD1 (5 bases). This CDR3 contains 13 residues. The V end was cut by 5 bases, the J end by 4 bases, with 14 bases between. Germline CDR1 SQVTM, CDR2 ANQGSEA. CDR3 bases: TGCAGCGTTACACAGGTTTATCCCTATGGCTACACCTTC. Translating gives CSVTQVYPYGYTF.

The chain recombines TRBV7-2 with TRBJ2-3; 10 nucleotides match TRBD2. The CDR3 is 17 residues long. CDR1 is SGHTA and CDR2 is FQGNSA in the germline V gene. The V segment lost 4 bases and the J segment 5 bases; nucleotides outside the gene matches: 12. CDR3 in amino acids: CASSSRPIGLAEDTQYF. DNA for the CDR3: TGTGCCAGCAGCTCTCGGCCCATCGGACTAGCGGAAGATACGCAGTATTTT.

The chain combines TRBV27 with TRBJ2-5, with D unclear. The germline CDR1 and CDR2 sequences are MNHEY and SMNVEV (reference sequence). V lost 7 bases and J 4 bases, leaving 7 bases between the germline ends. The CDR3 length is 11 residues. CDR3 region: CASTWGETQYF. DNA of the CDR3: TGTGCCAGCACCTGGGGAGAGACCCAGTACTTC.

This clonotype was observed at least ten times. The chain recombines TRBV19 with TRBJ1-5, with a tentative D call TRBD1 (5 bases). This CDR3 comprises 15 residues. Germline V gene sequence: CDR1 LNHDA, CDR2 SQIVND (reference sequence). Trimming removed 7 bases at V and 2 bases at J, with 15 bases between. The CDR3 loop reads CASTYFGGGNQPQHF. CDR3 DNA sequence: TGTGCCAGTACTTATTTCGGGGGTGGCAATCAGCCCCAGCATTTT.

The chain couples TRBV5-6 to TRBJ2-7; possible D gene TRBD2, 6 bases. Germline assignment: CDR1 SGHDT and CDR2 YYEEEE. The CDR3 runs 12 residues. V lost 3 bases and J lost 5, with 9 bases in between. Written as DNA, the CDR3 is TGTGCCAGCAGCTCTGGGACTGACGAGCAGTACTTC. Protein: CASSSGTDEQYF. Supplemented by reference TRBV5-6 and TRBJ2-7, the full variable domain reads DAGVTQSPTHLIKTRGQQVTLRCSPKSGHDTVSWYQQALGQGPQFIFQYYEEEERQRGNFPDRFSGHQFPNYSSELNVNALLLGDSALYLCASSSGTDEQYFGPGTRLTVT.

This clonotype was detected many times. V is TRBV4-1 and J is TRBJ1-5; D remains unclear. The CDR3 consists of 14 residues. V was shortened by 0 bases and J by 4 bases, with 7 bases between the two germline ends. Germline CDR1 MGHRA, CDR2 YSYEKL. The CDR3 spells CASSQDHGNQPQHF. The CDR3 DNA reads as TGCGCCAGCAGCCAAGATCATGGGAATCAGCCCCAGCATTTT.

The chain joins TRBV20-1 to TRBJ2-3; D tentatively fits TRBD1 or TRBD2 (6 bases each). The CDR3 spans 14 residues. The V and J ends lost 1 base and 0 bases respectively, with 8 bases between them. The germline gives CDR1 DFQATT, CDR2 SNEGSKA (reference sequence). CDR3 amino acids: CSARGGASTDTQYF. The CDR3 DNA reads TGCAGTGCTAGAGGGGGGGCCAGCACAGATACGCAGTATTTT.

A few counts support this clonotype. The rearrangement uses TRBV2 and TRBJ2-3, with D uncertain. The CDR3 covers 14 residues. V was trimmed by 6 bases and J by 0 bases, leaving 10 bases between them. Germline V CDR1 and CDR2: SNHLY, FYNNEI. CDR3 sequence: CASRGQYSTDTQYF. Here the CDR3 DNA reads TGTGCCAGCAGAGGCCAGTACAGCACAGATACGCAGTATTTT.

The chain joins TRBV7-2 to TRBJ2-3; 12 bases line up with TRBD2. The CDR3 covers 17 residues. After removal of 1 base from V and 6 bases from J, the junction contained 8 bases not matched to a gene. Germline CDR1 and CDR2: SGHTA and FQGNSA. The CDR3 coding sequence is TGTGCCAGCAGCTTAGTAAAGACTAGCGGGAGAGCGGATACGCAGTATTTT. Encoded protein: CASSLVKTSGRADTQYF. Using reference TRBV7-2 and TRBJ2-3 for the parts outside the CDR3, the full variable domain is GAGVSQSPSNKVTEKGKDVELRCDPISGHTALYWYRQSLGQGLEFLIYFQGNSAPDKSGLPSDRFSAERTGGSVSTLTIQRTQQEDSAVYLCASSLVKTSGRADTQYFGPGTRLTVL.